What follows are 4 T cell receptor beta chains derived from one specimen sequenced in a study of OX40 agonist ivuxolimab in advanced cancers. TCRdb keeps only in-frame clones here, not all; method: immunoSEQ multiplex PCR. The sample includes roughly 70,000 clones, almost 90% seen only once; the top ten take around 2%. Sequenced material: CD4+ or CD8+ T cells sorted from blood, taken in a trial of the OX40 agonist ivuxolimab. The receptors come from an adult with an advanced solid tumor such as melanoma, head and neck, liver or kidney cancer.

This clone was counted between two and nine times. This chain uses TRBV29-1 with TRBJ1-1; D is unclear. The germline V gene has CDR1 SQVTM and CDR2 ANQGSEA. Deletions cut 6 bases from V and 1 base from J, with 3 bases between. CDR3 size: 10 residues. CDR3 DNA: TGCAGCGTCCGGAACACTGAAGCTTTCTTT. It encodes CSVRNTEAFF.

Note on this clone: Relative to the germline gene, one junction end is altered; a read error may explain this. At the DNA level, this CDR3 is encoded by other sequences in the same sample as well. This sequence joins TRBV2 and TRBJ1-2; the D is unclear. The germline gives CDR1 SNHLY, CDR2 FYNNEI. The CDR3 runs 15 residues. This chain's CDR3 is CASSVVAAQNYGYTF. For the CDR3, the DNA is TGCGCCAGCAGTGTGGTGGCAGCCCAAAACTATGGCTACACCTTC.

The J gene is TRBJ2-1, the V gene TRBV6-4; no clear D gene. Looked up from germline, CDR1 is MRHNA and CDR2 is SNTAGT. Between the trimmed V and J ends, which lost 2 bases and 0 bases, there was a span of 11 bases. The CDR3 is 16 residues long. The CDR3 spells CASSDGDGSSYNEQFF. The CDR3 region has the DNA TGTGCCAGCAGTGACGGAGACGGAAGCTCCTACAATGAGCAGTTCTTC.

The CDR3 bases are TGTGCCAGCAAACGCGGGGGACCCAATGAGCAGTTCTTC. It is translated as CASKRGGPNEQFF. V is TRBV28 and J is TRBJ2-1; 7 bases match TRBD2. There are 13 residues in the CDR3. V shed 7 bases and J 6 bases; nucleotides not matched to a gene: 6. CDR1 and CDR2 from the germline V gene are MDHEN and SYDVKM.